This T cell receptor beta chain was profiled in a study of T cells after yellow fever vaccination. Turning to the study itself: Any fraction with a low cell number was prepared using SMART-Seq v4 Ultra Low Input.

TCRdb used MiXCR to reprocess the 5' RACE reads, holding one entry per CDR3 protein. The sample includes some 110,000 distinct CDR3 sequences, roughly 8.9% of them seen just once. This clonotype was seen only a few times. Germline V gene sequence: CDR1 SGHTA, CDR2 FQGNSA. This CDR3 comprises 16 residues. The V end lost 1 base, the J end lost 1 base, and 11 bases lay between the germline ends. This sequence originates from a man aged 25-45 years who received the YFV17D yellow fever vaccine. The sequences come from CD8+ T cells sorted from PBMCs, collected 45 days after the yellow fever booster vaccination. The chain joins TRBV7-2 to TRBJ2-4; no clear D gene. Here the CDR3 reads CASSLGAVKAKNIQYF. CDR3 in DNA: TGTGCCAGCAGCTTAGGCGCGGTGAAGGCCAAAAACATTCAGTACTTC.